The present TCR beta chain was sequenced within a study of identical twins. MiXCR, run by TCRdb on the 5' RACE reads, gives a single entry per CDR3 protein. The repertoire holds roughly 710,000 distinct CDR3 sequences, 5.5% to 6.5% seen once, with about 1.8% in the top ten. Points from the study as a whole: The study drew conclusions from cross-sectional statistical analysis, not from following the same donors. A partial confounding effect on zero-insertion analyses could come from invariant MAIT and iNKT cells. High-abundance cord blood beta clonotypes had fewer insertions; memory repertoires showed none.

This clonotype was seen a single time. Its specificity is not known. The clonotype comes from a man younger than 35 in good health. Sequencing was performed on naive T cells sorted from blood.

The CDR3 loop reads CAISIQGGETQYF. CDR3 DNA sequence: TGTGCCATCAGCATACAGGGGGGGGAGACCCAGTACTTC. The genes are TRBV10-3 and TRBJ2-5, with D possibly TRBD1 on 8 matching bases. V was clipped by 6 bases and J by 5 bases, with 13 bases between them. The length of the CDR3 is 13 residues. CDR1 and CDR2 from the germline V gene are ENHRY and SYGVKD.